This TCR beta chain was found in a study of blood T cell repertoires in COVID-19 (dated by TCRdb to about 2020). With regard to the full study: Samples from collaborators originated in the United States, Italy and Spain and spanned both the acute and convalescent phases of COVID-19. The dataset comprised deeply sampled blood TCRbeta repertoires from subjects exposed to, actively infected with, or recovered from COVID-19. The material from the prospective study consisted of cDNA or gDNA derived from T cells, B-cell-depleted T cells, or PBMCs. A de-identified subject ID, COVID-19 status, age in years and sex were almost always included in the sample metadata. Where HLA class I and class II types were available, the types were taken from metadata supplied by the sample provider, not from assay-based typing. The repertoires were released in a freely available public database intended as a resource for research on the immune response to SARS-CoV-2. Samples were obtained from the ongoing ImmuneRACE study (first 160 participants) and from some 1,300 subjects provided by 6 global collaborators.

As to this clone: The antigen it binds to is not known. No clone much larger than this one lies a single base away; base qualities are absent.

Study-wide findings and limitations: The amount of clinical and demographic metadata varied by source and participant and was provided uncurated.

For CDR1 and CDR2, the germline V gene lists MNHEY and SVGAGI. V sheds 8 bases and J sheds 2 bases, leaving 16 bases between their ends. CDR3 length: 14 amino acids, cysteine to phenylalanine. Only the CDR3 DNA is retained, 42 bases long and in frame from the first base. TCRbeta CDR3 regions were amplified from genomic DNA using the immunoSEQ Assay, a bias-controlled multiplex PCR. Concerning the study's data processing: Within the assay, amplification of reference gene primers was used to estimate how many nucleated cells each sample contained. To quantify the absolute abundance of each unique TCRbeta CDR3 rearrangement, sequence reads were collapsed and filtered. Productive Simpson clonality was computed per sample as the square root of Simpson's diversity index over productive rearrangements. TCRdb took this table from immuneACCESS and kept in-frame rearrangements with V and J called. Such tables lack part of the clones; where checked against another copy, unresolved V genes explain under half of the gap, and the rest is unexplained. Clone size and the V and J calls come from that table; the DNA yielded D and trimming. This sample has over 130,000 clones in its table, and 65% to 85% of those were observed once. In total, the top ten clones hold 8.5% to 9% of the sample.

In Seattle, one collaborating source enrolled patients while the infection was active and tracked those patients longitudinally over the course of disease. The collaborating institutions used their own protocols to collect whole blood in K2EDTA tubes. For TCRbeta analysis, collaborators shipped samples as frozen whole blood, isolated PBMCs, or DNA extracted from either of those sample types. The chain is assembled from TRBV6-5 and TRBJ2-7; the D gene lacks a confident call. This receptor was obtained from a man aged 30-40 years with COVID-19, enrolled during active disease. Sequencing was carried out using peripheral blood. The CDR3 region reads CASHKQANTYEQYF. The bases read TGTGCCAGCCACAAGCAGGCCAACACCTACGAGCAGTACTTC.